This TCR beta chain is drawn from a study of technical replicates of blood from a handful of donors. The protocol was immunoSEQ multiplex PCR, while the TCRdb copy is restricted to in-frame clones and leaves out a portion. The sample consists of approximately 95,000 clones, approximately 95% of them appearing once. V shed 5 bases, J shed 4 bases, and the junction held 12 bases outside the gene matches. Germline loops: CDR1 SGHTA, CDR2 FQGNSA. This CDR3 has 16 residues. Sequencing input: T cells isolated from PBMCs. The chain is built from TRBV7-2 and TRBJ2-3; TRBD2 matches 7 bases. The TCR originated in a human donor in good health. CDR3 residues: CASSGRLASGADTQYF. Here the CDR3 DNA reads TGTGCCAGCAGCGGTCGACTAGCCTCGGGGGCAGATACGCAGTATTTT.